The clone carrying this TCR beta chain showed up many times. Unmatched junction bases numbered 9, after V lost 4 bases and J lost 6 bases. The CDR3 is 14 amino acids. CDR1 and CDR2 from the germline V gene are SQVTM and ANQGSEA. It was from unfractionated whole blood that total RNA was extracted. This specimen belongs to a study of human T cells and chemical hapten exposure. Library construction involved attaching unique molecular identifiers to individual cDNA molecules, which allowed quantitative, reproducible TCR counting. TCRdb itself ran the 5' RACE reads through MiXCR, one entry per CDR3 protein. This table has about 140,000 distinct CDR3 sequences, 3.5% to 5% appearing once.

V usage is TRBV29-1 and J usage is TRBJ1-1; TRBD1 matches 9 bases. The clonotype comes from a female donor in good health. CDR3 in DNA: TGCAGCGTTGGGCGACAGGGGGGAGACTCTGAAGCTTTCTTT. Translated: CSVGRQGGDSEAFF. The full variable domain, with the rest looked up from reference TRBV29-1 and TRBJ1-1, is SAVISQKPSRDICQRGTSLTIQCQVDSQVTMMFWYRQQPGQSLTLIATANQGSEATYESGFVIDKFPISRPNLTFSTLTVSNMSPEDSSIYLCSVGRQGGDSEAFFGQGTRLTVV.